This T cell receptor beta chain was captured by sequencing in a study of cytomegalovirus exposure and HLA in healthy donors. Profiled with immunoSEQ multiplex PCR; TCRdb holds only in-frame clones, not every one. The sample shows some 150,000 clones, 88% of them seen only once. Study-level results: Published work reported that the classifier diagnosed cytomegalovirus status with high specificity and sensitivity. Overall, 164 TCR beta chains were annotated as cytomegalovirus-associated.

As concerns this clone: The antigen is undetermined.

The receptor's source is a woman aged 18-29 years in good health and CMV-seropositive. The source material was PBMCs.

CDR3 sequence (DNA): TGTGCCAGCTCACCAACAGGGACAGGGGTCGAGCAGTACTTC. It is translated as CASSPTGTGVEQYF. This chain links TRBV18 with TRBJ2-7; 10 nucleotides match TRBD1. This CDR3 is 14 amino acids long. With V trimmed by 2 bases and J by 6 bases, 4 bases remained unmatched. Germline values: CDR1 KGHSH, CDR2 LQKENI.